The 27 T cell receptor beta chains presented below share a single source sample, sequenced in a study of cytomegalovirus exposure and HLA in healthy donors. With 60 Vbeta and 13 Jbeta primers, the PCR was carried out. Here immunoSEQ multiplex PCR was the method, and the copy in TCRdb shows in-frame clones only, minus some. The repertoire holds some 220,000 clones, with around 80% as singletons. The sample comprised PBMCs. These receptors all stem from a boy younger than 18 in good health and CMV-seronegative.

The chain carries TRBV7-2 and TRBJ2-1; no clear D gene. Germline CDR1 reads SGHTA; CDR2 reads FQGNSA. V shed 3 bases and J shed 0 bases, with 9 bases lying between them. This CDR3 contains 15 residues. The CDR3 reads CASSLRNPSYNEQFF. The CDR3 DNA reads as TGTGCCAGCAGCTTGAGGAACCCCTCCTACAATGAGCAGTTCTTC.

The chain couples TRBV11-3 to TRBJ2-5; D might be TRBD2 (6 bases). The CDR3 is 14 residues long. Germline V CDR1 and CDR2: SGHNT, YENEEA. V was cut by 1 base and J by 4 bases, with 10 bases left in between. The CDR3 nucleotides are TGTGCCAGCAGCTTAGCGGGAGCGTTAGAGACCCAGTACTTC. It codes for CASSLAGALETQYF. The full variable domain, with the rest looked up from reference TRBV11-3 and TRBJ2-5, is EAGVVQSPRYKIIEKKQPVAFWCNPISGHNTLYWYLQNLGQGPELLIRYENEEAVDDSQLPKDRFSAERLKGVDSTLKIQPAELGDSAVYLCASSLAGALETQYFGPGTRLLVL.

V and J are TRBV11-2 and TRBJ2-2; tentative D call: TRBD1 (5 bases). This CDR3 region has 14 residues. Germline V gene data show CDR1 as SGHAT and CDR2 as FQNNGV. V was cut by 2 bases and J by 2 bases, with 6 bases left in between. The CDR3 is CASSLRTNTGELFF. The CDR3 region has the DNA TGTGCCAGCAGCTTACGGACAAACACCGGGGAGCTGTTTTTT.

This chain connects TRBV7-9 to TRBJ2-6; D might be TRBD1 (6 bases). Germline CDR1 is SEHNR and CDR2 is FQNEAQ (reference sequence). Trimming removed 1 base from V and 4 bases from J, with 8 bases in between. The CDR3 runs 15 residues. In nucleotides, the CDR3 is TGTGCCAGCAGCTTAGGGGGGCTCGGGGCCAACGTCCTGACTTTC. As protein: CASSLGGLGANVLTF. Based on the CDR3 plus reference TRBV7-9 and TRBJ2-6, the full variable domain is DTGVSQNPRHKITKRGQNVTFRCDPISEHNRLYWYRQTLGQGPEFLTYFQNEAQLEKSRLLSDRFSAERPKGSFSTLEIQRTEQGDSAMYLCASSLGGLGANVLTFGAGSRLTVL.

This clone was seen just once. The chain recombines TRBV4-1 with TRBJ2-3, with 12 bases identical to TRBD2. Germline lookup yields CDR1 MGHRA and CDR2 YSYEKL. V shed 1 base, J shed 4 bases, and the junction held 15 bases outside the gene matches. The CDR3 is 20 amino acids. The CDR3 DNA follows: TGCGCCAGCAGCCAAGGTCACGGATCTAGCGGGGGGGCTATCGCAGATACGCAGTATTTT. Translation: CASSQGHGSSGGAIADTQYF.

V gene TRBV11-3 combines with J gene TRBJ1-1; D is possibly TRBD1 (5 bases). This CDR3 region has 13 residues. CDR1 and CDR2 from the germline V gene are SGHNT and YENEEA. V shed 4 bases and J shed 0 bases, with 6 bases lying between them. The CDR3 is CASSWGMNTEAFF. CDR3 DNA sequence: TGTGCCAGCAGCTGGGGCATGAACACTGAAGCTTTCTTT. Full variable domain (rest looked up from reference TRBV11-3 and TRBJ1-1): EAGVVQSPRYKIIEKKQPVAFWCNPISGHNTLYWYLQNLGQGPELLIRYENEEAVDDSQLPKDRFSAERLKGVDSTLKIQPAELGDSAVYLCASSWGMNTEAFFGQGTRLTVV.

V and J are TRBV6-5 and TRBJ2-4, with D maybe TRBD2 (5 bases). This CDR3 has 15 residues. V gave up 6 bases and J gave up 3 bases, with 15 bases separating them. Germline V gives CDR1 MNHEY, CDR2 SVGAGI. The DNA of the CDR3 is TGTGCCAGCAGCAGCCGGCGCGCGGGCAAAAACATTCAGTACTTC. The encoded protein is CASSSRRAGKNIQYF.

This chain joins TRBV2 and TRBJ2-3, with TRBD1 matching 8 bases. The CDR3 covers 15 residues. Unmatched junction bases numbered 6, after V lost 6 bases and J lost 1 base. Germline assignment: CDR1 SNHLY and CDR2 FYNNEI. CDR3 residues: CASRKDRDGTDTQYF. The CDR3 DNA reads as TGTGCCAGCAGAAAGGACAGGGATGGCACAGATACGCAGTATTTT.

CDR3 in amino acids: CASSTGGGYTDTQYF. The CDR3 DNA is TGTGCCAGCAGCACGGGTGGGGGCTACACAGATACGCAGTATTTT. This chain links TRBV9 with TRBJ2-3, with D possibly matching TRBD1 (6 bases). Germline lookup yields CDR1 SGDLS and CDR2 YYNGEE. The V and J ends lost 4 bases and 2 bases respectively, with 14 bases between them. The CDR3 consists of 15 residues.

The chain uses TRBV6-5 and TRBJ2-7; D possibly corresponds to TRBD1 (5 bases). This CDR3 has 13 amino acids. The germline V gene encodes CDR1 MNHEY and CDR2 SVGAGI. Trimming pared 1 base from V and 7 bases from J, leaving 11 bases between. CDR3 in amino acids: CASSYWAGYEQYF. CDR3 sequence (DNA): TGTGCCAGCAGTTACTGGGCAGGGTATGAGCAGTACTTC.

The chain employs TRBV2 and TRBJ2-7, with TRBD2 matching over 10 bases. Unmatched junction bases numbered 7, after V lost 6 bases and J lost 2 bases. CDR1 is SNHLY, CDR2 FYNNEI, per germline. This CDR3 has 15 residues. This CDR3 reads CASRDGLAATYEQYF. The CDR3 coding sequence is TGTGCCAGCAGGGACGGACTAGCGGCAACCTACGAGCAGTACTTC.

V usage is TRBV6-1 and J usage is TRBJ1-4; no clear D gene. Germline-derived CDR1 and CDR2 are MNHNS and SASEGT. Trimming took off 4 bases at V and 7 bases at J, with 10 bases between the two ends. CDR3 length equals 13 residues. CDR3 sequence reads: CASSAGNIEKLFF. The DNA for the CDR3 is TGTGCCAGCAGTGCCGGGAATATTGAAAAACTGTTTTTT.

The chain joins TRBV4-1 to TRBJ2-3; 11 nucleotides match TRBD2. The V gene's germline CDR1 is MGHRA and CDR2 YSYEKL. The junction had 4 bases not matched to a gene; V was cut back by 4 bases and J by 1 base. This CDR3 comprises 16 residues. The CDR3 loop reads CASSRALAGGTDTQYF. In DNA form, the CDR3 reads TGCGCCAGCAGCCGGGCACTAGCGGGAGGCACAGATACGCAGTATTTT.

This rearrangement joins TRBV11-3 to TRBJ2-3; 11 nucleotides match TRBD2. The germline V gene has CDR1 SGHNT and CDR2 YENEEA. The trim removed 3 bases at V and 1 base at J, leaving 3 bases unmatched. CDR3 length: 16 amino acids. The CDR3 protein is CASSFSGGAGTDTQYF. DNA of the CDR3: TGTGCCAGCAGCTTTAGCGGGGGGGCGGGCACAGATACGCAGTATTTT.

The V gene is TRBV27, the J gene TRBJ2-7; TRBD2 is a possible D gene (6 bases). This CDR3 contains 16 residues. Per germline, CDR1 MNHEY and CDR2 SMNVEV (reference sequence). V lost 4 bases and J lost 6, with 22 bases in between. CDR3 sequence (DNA): TGTGCCAGCAGTTCAGAAACACGCAGGGACTTTAGCGAGCAGTACTTC. Translated: CASSSETRRDFSEQYF.

Here the CDR3 DNA reads TGTGCCAGCTCACCACCTGGGGACAGGGCGGTTGAAAAACTGTTTTTT. Its protein product is CASSPPGDRAVEKLFF. The chain carries TRBV18 and TRBJ1-4; TRBD1 aligns across 9 bases. From germline, CDR1 is KGHSH and CDR2 LQKENI. V lost 0 bases to trimming and J lost 7 bases; unmatched junction nucleotides: 6. The CDR3 is 16 residues long.

The chain joins TRBV13 to TRBJ1-4, with D uncertain. Germline V gene sequence: CDR1 PRHDT, CDR2 FYEKMQ (reference sequence). CDR3 length: 15 residues. The ends were cut back, 3 bases at V and 0 bases at J, with 8 bases in the middle. The DNA of the CDR3 is TGTGCCAGCAGCTTCAGGAGGCCAACTAATGAAAAACTGTTTTTT. Protein: CASSFRRPTNEKLFF.

V gene TRBV5-4 combines with J gene TRBJ2-1, with 14 positions matching TRBD2. Trimming removed 4 bases from V and 6 bases from J; junction bases left unmatched: 9. The CDR3 totals 17 residues. The V gene's germline CDR1 is SGHNT and CDR2 YYREEE (reference sequence). The CDR3 DNA follows: TGTGCCAGCAGCGCCGGACTAGCGGGAGGCCCGCGCAATGAGCAGTTCTTC. This encodes CASSAGLAGGPRNEQFF.

With respect to this clone: The identical CDR3 is also encoded by other nucleotide sequences in the sample. This sequence joins TRBV10-3 and TRBJ2-2, with D possibly matching TRBD2 (5 bases). Germline V gives CDR1 ENHRY, CDR2 SYGVKD. The CDR3 length is 15 residues. V lost 0 bases and J 5 bases, leaving 10 bases between the germline ends. CDR3 region: CAISESSPGTGELFF. CDR3 bases: TGTGCCATCAGTGAGTCTTCTCCGGGGACCGGGGAGCTGTTTTTT.

CDR3 residues: CASRAPGQGADIQYF. As DNA, the CDR3 is TGTGCCAGCAGAGCGCCGGGACAGGGTGCGGACATTCAGTACTTC. The V call is TRBV6-5, the J call TRBJ2-4; 9 bases align to TRBD1. After removal of 6 bases from V and 8 bases from J, the junction contained 11 bases not matched to a gene. The CDR3 loop spans 15 amino acids. Germline CDR1 is MNHEY and CDR2 is SVGAGI.

The chain carries TRBV30 and TRBJ1-4; no clear D. The V gene lost 2 bases and the J gene lost 6 bases, with 16 bases spanning the gap. Germline loops: CDR1 GTSNPN, CDR2 SVGIG (reference sequence). The CDR3 is 15 amino acids. This chain's CDR3 is CAWSTSPNPHEKLFF. The CDR3 DNA reads TGTGCCTGGAGTACAAGTCCCAATCCTCATGAAAAACTGTTTTTT.

This clone has a handful of counts. The chain joins TRBV5-6 to TRBJ1-5; D might be TRBD1 (6 bases). CDR3 length: 15 residues. The germline V and J ends were trimmed by 4 bases and 6 bases, with 17 bases remaining between them. Germline V gene data show CDR1 as SGHDT and CDR2 as YYEEEE. CDR3 in DNA: TGTGCCAGCAGCGACGCAGGGGACGGAGGTCAGCCCCAGCATTTT. This sequence encodes CASSDAGDGGQPQHF.

V usage is TRBV7-2 and J usage is TRBJ2-1; 10 nucleotides line up with TRBD1. The CDR3 loop spans 15 amino acids. V shed 2 bases, J shed 7 bases, and the junction held 5 bases outside the gene matches. Germline lookup yields CDR1 SGHTA and CDR2 FQGNSA. The CDR3 DNA is TGTGCCAGCAGCTTACATTGGGACAGGGGAAATGAGCAGTTCTTC. Protein product: CASSLHWDRGNEQFF.

The rearrangement links TRBV27 to TRBJ2-7, with TRBD2 matching 11 bases. The CDR3 has 16 amino acids. V lost 2 bases, J lost 5 bases, and 8 bases stayed unmatched. The germline CDR1 and CDR2 sequences are MNHEY and SMNVEV (reference sequence). CDR3 amino acids: CASSLGLAGGNDEQYF. For the CDR3, the DNA is TGTGCCAGCAGTTTAGGCCTAGCGGGAGGTAATGACGAGCAGTACTTC.

The J gene is TRBJ1-5, the V gene TRBV4-1; 8 nucleotides agree with TRBD1. This CDR3 is 15 amino acids long. The germline CDR1 and CDR2 sequences are MGHRA and YSYEKL. V trimming: 0 bases; J trimming: 5 bases; junction bases outside the gene matches: 3. The CDR3 spells CASSQDPGGYQPQHF. The CDR3 coding sequence is TGCGCCAGCAGCCAAGACCCAGGGGGCTATCAGCCCCAGCATTTT.

This clone was found a few times. The chain uses TRBV18 and TRBJ2-7, with 8 bases aligning to TRBD1. J gave up 3 bases and V 1 base, and 5 bases lay outside the gene matches. This CDR3 contains 15 residues. CDR1 and CDR2 (germline): KGHSH, LQKENI. CDR3 in DNA: TGTGCCAGCTCACCACGACAGGGGTTCGACTACGAGCAGTACTTC. This translates into CASSPRQGFDYEQYF.

CDR3 sequence (DNA): TGTGCCAGCAGGACAGGGGTTTATGGCTACACCTTC. Amino acids: CASRTGVYGYTF. V is TRBV2 and J is TRBJ1-2; the match to TRBD1 covers 8 bases. V trimming: 6 bases; J trimming: 5 bases; junction bases outside the gene matches: 2. The CDR3 runs 12 residues. Per the germline V gene, CDR1 is SNHLY and CDR2 is FYNNEI.